Only a few counts were recorded for the clone carrying this T cell receptor beta chain. Its matching antigen is unknown. This record belongs to a study of OX40 agonist ivuxolimab in advanced cancers. Study outcomes and limitations: CD4+ and CD8+ blood T cells expanded clonally by week 6 at 0.1 to 3.0 mg/kg.

The V gene's germline CDR1 is WNHNN and CDR2 SYGVQD (reference sequence). The CDR3 spans 14 residues. V lost 6 bases to trimming and J lost 6 bases, with 12 bases between them. Clones were sequenced by immunoSEQ multiplex PCR, and TCRdb holds only the in-frame ones, with some missing. The sample yields roughly 56,000 clones, roughly 84% seen once. The rearrangement links TRBV10-1 to TRBJ1-6, with D possibly being TRBD1 (6 bases). The clonotype originates from an adult with an advanced solid tumor such as melanoma, head and neck, liver or kidney cancer. The input for sequencing was CD4+ or CD8+ T cells sorted from blood, taken in a trial of the OX40 agonist ivuxolimab. CDR3 sequence: CASRTDSPNSPLHF. The CDR3, as DNA: TGCGCCAGCAGAACGGACAGCCCTAATTCACCCCTCCACTTT.